This T cell receptor beta chain was captured in a study of T cell responses to AZD1222 COVID-19 vaccine. Clones were sequenced by immunoSEQ multiplex PCR, and TCRdb holds only the in-frame ones, with some missing. The sample has roughly 150,000 clones, around 91% seen once. CDR1 and CDR2 (germline): LNHDA, SQIVND (reference sequence). The CDR3 is made up of 17 amino acids. V was pared by 4 bases and J by 6 bases, with 22 bases between. The V and J genes are TRBV19 and TRBJ2-1, with D maybe TRBD2 (5 bases). The sequence derives from an adult in good health. The input for sequencing was peripheral blood, taken on day 0 of AZD1222 vaccination. The CDR3 nucleotides are TGTGCCAGTAGTAATCGGGCTAGGACTGGCTTGCGCAATGAGCAGTTCTTC. It translates to CASSNRARTGLRNEQFF. Drawing the rest from reference TRBV19 and TRBJ2-1, the complete variable domain is DGGITQSPKYLFRKEGQNVTLSCEQNLNHDAMYWYRQDPGQGLRLIYYSQIVNDFQKGDIAEGYSVSREKKESFPLTVTSAQKNPTAFYLCASSNRARTGLRNEQFFGPGTRLTVL.